The rows below give T cell receptor beta chains drawn from one sample of a study of fetal regulatory T cell absence and autoimmunity. Assay used: immunoSEQ multiplex PCR; TCRdb lists only in-frame clones, some missing. The sample includes about 50,000 clones, roughly four fifths of them seen just once. The sequencing input was cord blood. The receptors originated from a newborn boy with IPEX syndrome. CDR3s include the opening cysteine and the closing phenylalanine or tryptophan. D genes are given only for firm matches. The size entry is marked missing in some rows and otherwise reads once, few, many or a size class.

v_call,d_call,j_call,clone_size,cdr3_aa,cdr3_nt
TRBV6-6,.,TRBJ2-7,once,CASRSPRGSYEQYF,TGTGCCAGCAGGTCACCCAGGGGCTCCTACGAGCAGTACTTC
TRBV5-6,TRBD2,TRBJ2-2,.,CASSLGVAGNTGELFF,TGTGCCAGCAGCTTGGGGGTAGCGGGGAACACCGGGGAGCTGTTTTTT
TRBV7-9,TRBD1,TRBJ1-3,.,CASAWGGGLSGNTIYF,TGTGCCAGCGCTTGGGGAGGGGGCCTTTCTGGAAACACCATATATTTT
TRBV5-4,.,TRBJ1-2,.,CASSLIVRGLNYGYTF,TGTGCCAGCAGCTTGATAGTACGGGGGCTTAACTATGGCTACACCTTC
TRBV7-9,.,TRBJ2-5,.,CASSLVAWGSQETQYF,TGTGCCAGCAGCTTAGTCGCCTGGGGTTCCCAAGAGACCCAGTACTTC
TRBV5-5,.,TRBJ1-2,.,CASSLGHGYTF,TGTGCCAGCAGCTTGGGACATGGCTACACCTTC
TRBV6-5,TRBD1,TRBJ2-3,.,CASSYGTGGDTQYF,TGTGCCAGCAGTTACGGGACAGGGGGCGATACGCAGTATTTT
TRBV19,TRBD2,TRBJ2-5,.,CASSIMRGGQETQYF,TGTGCCAGTAGTATAATGCGGGGGGGCCAAGAGACCCAGTACTTC
TRBV7-6,TRBD2,TRBJ2-1,.,CASSSGLAGPSYNEQFF,TGTGCCAGCAGCTCAGGACTAGCGGGGCCTTCCTACAATGAGCAGTTCTTC
TRBV5-4,.,TRBJ2-1,.,CASSSAGRMNSYNEQFF,TGTGCCAGCAGCTCCGCCGGCAGAATGAACTCCTACAATGAGCAGTTCTTC
TRBV5-3,.,TRBJ2-7,.,CARTRQVWYEQYF,TGTGCCAGAACGCGACAGGTTTGGTACGAGCAGTACTTC
TRBV7-8,.,TRBJ2-3,.,CASSPYRDVAPDTQYF,TGTGCCAGCAGCCCGTACCGGGACGTTGCCCCAGATACGCAGTATTTT
TRBV6-5,.,TRBJ2-5,.,CASSPRLGGEETQYF,TGTGCTAGCAGTCCGCGACTAGGTGGGGAGGAGACCCAGTACTTC
TRBV27,TRBD1,TRBJ1-5,.,CASSLDRGNQPQHF,TGTGCCAGCAGTTTAGACAGGGGCAATCAGCCCCAGCATTTT
TRBV25-1,.,TRBJ1-1,.,CASSAPMGTEAFF,TGTGCCAGCAGTGCCCCGATGGGCACTGAAGCTTTCTTT
TRBV27,.,TRBJ1-2,.,CASSSLSLGPADYGYTF,TGTGCCAGCAGTTCTCTTTCCCTCGGACCCGCCGACTATGGCTACACCTTC
TRBV5-1,TRBD1,TRBJ1-1,.,CASSPYRGVNTEAFF,TGCGCCAGCAGCCCTTACAGGGGGGTGAACACTGAAGCTTTCTTT
TRBV4-1,TRBD2,TRBJ2-5,few,CASSRVGSGDQETQYF,TGCGCCAGCAGCCGGGTGGGGAGCGGGGACCAAGAGACCCAGTACTTC
TRBV6-5,.,TRBJ2-2,.,CASRRANTGELFF,TGTGCCAGCAGGAGGGCGAACACCGGGGAGCTGTTTTTT
TRBV19,.,TRBJ2-7,once,CASSIAESSYEQYF,TGTGCCAGTAGTATAGCGGAGAGCTCCTACGAGCAGTACTTC
TRBV5-1,.,TRBJ2-2,.,CASSLRQTTGELFF,TGCGCCAGCAGCTTGCGGCAGACCACCGGGGAGCTGTTTTTT
TRBV23-1,.,TRBJ1-3,.,CASIQYRGSSSGNTIYF,TGCGCCAGCATCCAATATAGGGGGAGCAGTTCAGGAAACACCATATATTTT
TRBV4-3,TRBD2,TRBJ2-4,.,CASSQVLAGGNIQYF,TGCGCCAGCAGCCAAGTACTAGCGGGAGGGAACATTCAGTACTTC
TRBV7-2,.,TRBJ2-3,.,CASSYSTDTQYF,TGTGCCAGCAGCTACAGCACAGATACGCAGTATTTT
TRBV1,.,TRBJ2-7,.,CTSSGGGEYF,TGCACCAGCAGCGGGGGGGGCGAATACTTC
TRBV10-3,TRBD1,TRBJ2-3,.,CAITKRDRVGDTQYF,TGTGCCATCACCAAAAGGGACAGGGTCGGGGATACGCAGTATTTT
TRBV9,.,TRBJ2-3,.,CASSVMGTDTQYF,TGTGCCAGCAGCGTGATGGGGACAGATACGCAGTATTTT
TRBV29-1,.,TRBJ1-3,.,CSVADWSSGNTIYF,TGCAGCGTTGCGGACTGGAGCTCTGGAAACACCATATATTTT
TRBV7-6,.,TRBJ1-2,once,CASSLYAGGGAGGYTF,TGTGCCAGCAGCCTATACGCCGGCGGGGGGGCTGGGGGCTACACCTTC
TRBV11-3,.,TRBJ1-1,.,CASRGGTEAFF,TGTGCCAGCAGAGGGGGGACTGAAGCTTTCTTT
TRBV4-1,TRBD2,TRBJ2-3,once,CASSQAAGGPGDTQYF,TGCGCCAGCAGCCAAGCGGCGGGAGGGCCCGGAGATACGCAGTATTTT
TRBV2,.,TRBJ2-2,.,CASSAGVGELFF,TGTGCCAGCAGTGCTGGGGTCGGGGAGCTGTTTTTT
TRBV30,.,TRBJ2-3,.,CAWTSRSTDTQYF,TGTGCCTGGACTAGCAGGAGCACAGATACGCAGTATTTT
TRBV7-8,.,TRBJ1-3,.,CASSLEDKGRAAGNTIYF,TGTGCCAGCAGCTTAGAAGATAAAGGGCGGGCCGCTGGAAACACCATATATTTT
TRBV5-6,TRBD2,TRBJ2-5,.,CASSLVEAGGETQYF,TGTGCCAGCAGCTTGGTGGAGGCGGGGGGAGAGACCCAGTACTTC
TRBV5-3,TRBD2,TRBJ2-1,.,CARSCTSGRFDEQFF,TGTGCCAGAAGCTGTACTAGCGGGAGATTCGATGAGCAGTTCTTC
TRBV11-2,.,TRBJ1-2,.,CASSPTGSGYTF,TGTGCCAGCAGCCCCACCGGGAGTGGCTACACCTTC
TRBV11-2,.,TRBJ2-7,.,CASSRGYEQYF,TGTGCCAGCAGCCGAGGGTACGAGCAGTACTTC
TRBV11-2,TRBD2,TRBJ2-5,.,CASSLVGGRAGETQYF,TGTGCCAGCAGCTTAGTTGGGGGGAGGGCCGGGGAGACCCAGTACTTC
TRBV27,.,TRBJ2-1,.,CASKYGGPHNEQFF,TGTGCCAGCAAATATGGAGGGCCCCACAATGAGCAGTTCTTC
TRBV5-6,.,TRBJ2-3,.,CASSLLPADSSTDTQYF,TGTGCCAGCAGCTTGCTCCCAGCCGATTCAAGCACAGATACGCAGTATTTT
TRBV9,.,TRBJ2-5,.,CASSAQGRGQETQYF,TGTGCCAGCAGCGCACAGGGGAGGGGGCAAGAGACCCAGTACTTC
TRBV13,.,TRBJ2-1,.,CASSLKDYNEQFF,TGTGCCAGCAGCTTAAAGGACTACAATGAGCAGTTCTTC
TRBV4-1,.,TRBJ2-7,few,CASSQENSYEQYF,TGCGCCAGCAGCCAAGAGAACTCCTACGAGCAGTACTTC
TRBV29-1,.,TRBJ2-7,.,CSAGGRYF,TGCAGCGCCGGCGGTCGGTACTTC
TRBV11-3,.,TRBJ1-1,.,CASSLGRTTEAFF,TGTGCCAGCAGCTTGGGACGGACCACTGAAGCTTTCTTT
TRBV9,TRBD1,TRBJ2-5,.,CASSARAGTGIQETQYF,TGTGCCAGCAGCGCTAGAGCCGGGACAGGGATCCAAGAGACCCAGTACTTC
TRBV7-6,TRBD1,TRBJ2-5,.,CASSLGDRGRRETQYF,TGTGCCAGCAGCTTAGGGGACAGGGGGCGACGAGAGACCCAGTACTTC
TRBV7-2,TRBD1,TRBJ2-7,.,CASSLGRDRGIYEQYF,TGTGCCAGCAGCCTAGGCAGGGACAGGGGGATCTACGAGCAGTACTTC